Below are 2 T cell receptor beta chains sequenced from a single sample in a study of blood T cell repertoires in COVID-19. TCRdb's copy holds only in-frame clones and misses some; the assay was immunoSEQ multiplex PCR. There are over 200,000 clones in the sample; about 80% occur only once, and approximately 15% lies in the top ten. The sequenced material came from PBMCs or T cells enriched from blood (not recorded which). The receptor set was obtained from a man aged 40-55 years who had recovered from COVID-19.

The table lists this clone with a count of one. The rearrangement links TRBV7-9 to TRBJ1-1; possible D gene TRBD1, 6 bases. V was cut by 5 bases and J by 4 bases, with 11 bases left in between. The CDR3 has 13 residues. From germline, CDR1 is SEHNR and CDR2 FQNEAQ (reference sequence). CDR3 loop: CASSLQGGTEAFF. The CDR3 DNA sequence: TGTGCCAGCAGCCTACAGGGTGGCACTGAAGCTTTCTTT.

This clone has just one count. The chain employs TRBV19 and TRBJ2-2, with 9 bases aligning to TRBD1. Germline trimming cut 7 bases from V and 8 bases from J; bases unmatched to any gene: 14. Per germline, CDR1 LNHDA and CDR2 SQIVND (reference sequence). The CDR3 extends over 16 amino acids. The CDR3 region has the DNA TGTGCCAGTACCCCACCTCCGGACAGGGGAGGTGGGGAGCTGTTTTTT. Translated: CASTPPPDRGGGELFF.